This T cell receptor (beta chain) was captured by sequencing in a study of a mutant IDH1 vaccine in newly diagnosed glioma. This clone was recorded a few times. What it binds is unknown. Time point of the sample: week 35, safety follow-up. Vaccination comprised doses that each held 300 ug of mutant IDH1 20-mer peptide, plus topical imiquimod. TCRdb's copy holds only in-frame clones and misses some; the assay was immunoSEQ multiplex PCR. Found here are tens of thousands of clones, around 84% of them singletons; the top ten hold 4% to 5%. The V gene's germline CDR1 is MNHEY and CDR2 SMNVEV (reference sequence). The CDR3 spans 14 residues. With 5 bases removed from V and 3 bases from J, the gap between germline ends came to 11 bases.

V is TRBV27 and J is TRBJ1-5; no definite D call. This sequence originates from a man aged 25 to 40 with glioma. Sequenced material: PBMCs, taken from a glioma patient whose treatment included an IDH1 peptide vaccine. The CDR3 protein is CASSPTAYNQPQHF. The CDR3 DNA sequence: TGTGCCAGCAGTCCCACAGCCTACAATCAGCCCCAGCATTTT.